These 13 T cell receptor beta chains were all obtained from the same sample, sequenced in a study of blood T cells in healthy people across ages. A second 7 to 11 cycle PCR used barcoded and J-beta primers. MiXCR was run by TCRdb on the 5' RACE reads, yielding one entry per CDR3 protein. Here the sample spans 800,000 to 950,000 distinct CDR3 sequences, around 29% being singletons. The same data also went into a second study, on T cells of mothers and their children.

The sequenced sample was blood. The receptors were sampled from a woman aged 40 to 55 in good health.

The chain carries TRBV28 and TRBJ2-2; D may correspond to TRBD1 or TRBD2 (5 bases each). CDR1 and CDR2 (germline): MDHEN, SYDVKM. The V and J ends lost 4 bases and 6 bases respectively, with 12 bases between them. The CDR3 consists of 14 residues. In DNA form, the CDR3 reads TGTGCCAGCAGTTGGGCAGGGAGATCCGGGGAGCTGTTTTTT. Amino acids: CASSWAGRSGELFF.

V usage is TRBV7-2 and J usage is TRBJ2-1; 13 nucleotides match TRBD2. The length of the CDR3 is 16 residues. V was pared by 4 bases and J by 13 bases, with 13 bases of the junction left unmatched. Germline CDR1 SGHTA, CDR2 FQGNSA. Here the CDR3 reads CASSSRLAGGTMEQFF. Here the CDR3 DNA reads TGTGCCAGCAGCTCTAGACTAGCGGGGGGTACAATGGAACAGTTCTTC.

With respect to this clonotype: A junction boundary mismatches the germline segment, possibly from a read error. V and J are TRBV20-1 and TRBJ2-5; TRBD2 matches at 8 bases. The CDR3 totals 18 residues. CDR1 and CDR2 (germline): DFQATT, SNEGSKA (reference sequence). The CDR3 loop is CSARDQAGAGGVQDTQYF. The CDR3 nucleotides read TGCAGTGCTAGAGATCAGGCGGGCGCGGGGGGCGTACAAGATACCCAGTACTTC.

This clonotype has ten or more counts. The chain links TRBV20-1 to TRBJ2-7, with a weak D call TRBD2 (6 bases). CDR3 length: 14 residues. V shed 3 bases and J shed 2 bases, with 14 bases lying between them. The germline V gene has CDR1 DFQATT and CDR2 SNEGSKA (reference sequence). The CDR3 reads CSARPIGGAYEQYF. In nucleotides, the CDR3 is TGCAGTGCTAGGCCGATTGGAGGGGCCTACGAGCAGTACTTC.

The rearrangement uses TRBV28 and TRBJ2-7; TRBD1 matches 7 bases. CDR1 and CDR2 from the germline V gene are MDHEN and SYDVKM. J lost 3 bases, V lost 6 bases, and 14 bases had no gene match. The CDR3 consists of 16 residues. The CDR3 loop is CASRLTGARSIYEQYF. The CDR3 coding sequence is TGTGCCAGCAGGTTAACAGGGGCGCGAAGTATCTACGAGCAGTACTTC.

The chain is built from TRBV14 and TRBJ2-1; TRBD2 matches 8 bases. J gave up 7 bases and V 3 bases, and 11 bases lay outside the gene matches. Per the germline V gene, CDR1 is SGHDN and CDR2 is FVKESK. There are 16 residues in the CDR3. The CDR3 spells CASSQGVGTRLNEQFF. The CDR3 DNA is TGTGCCAGCAGCCAGGGGGTTGGGACTAGATTGAATGAGCAGTTCTTC.

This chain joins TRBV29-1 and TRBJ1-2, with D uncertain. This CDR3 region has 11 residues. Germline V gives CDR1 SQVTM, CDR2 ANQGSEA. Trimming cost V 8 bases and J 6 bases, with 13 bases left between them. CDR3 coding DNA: TGCAGCTGCCCGGGAGAACATGGCTACACCTTC. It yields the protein CSCPGEHGYTF.

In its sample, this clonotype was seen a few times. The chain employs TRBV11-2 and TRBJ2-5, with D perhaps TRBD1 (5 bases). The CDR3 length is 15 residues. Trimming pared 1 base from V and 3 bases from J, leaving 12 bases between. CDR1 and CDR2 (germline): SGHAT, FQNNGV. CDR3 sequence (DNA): TGTGCCAGCAGCTTAGCCGTCGGCAGGGAAGAGACCCAGTACTTC. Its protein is CASSLAVGREETQYF.

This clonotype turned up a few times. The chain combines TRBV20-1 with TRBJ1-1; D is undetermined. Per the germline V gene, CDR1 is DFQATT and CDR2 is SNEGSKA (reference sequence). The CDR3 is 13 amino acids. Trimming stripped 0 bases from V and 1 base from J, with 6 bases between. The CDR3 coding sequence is TGCAGTGCTAGAGAACCCTCGAACACTGAAGCTTTCTTT. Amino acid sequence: CSAREPSNTEAFF.

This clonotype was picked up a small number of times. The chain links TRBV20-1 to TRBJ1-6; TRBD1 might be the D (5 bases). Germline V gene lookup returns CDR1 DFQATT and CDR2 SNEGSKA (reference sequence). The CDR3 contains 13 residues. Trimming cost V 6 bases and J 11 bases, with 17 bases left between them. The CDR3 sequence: CSAELPGLTPLHF. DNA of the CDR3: TGCAGTGCGGAACTACCGGGACTTACACCCCTCCACTTT.

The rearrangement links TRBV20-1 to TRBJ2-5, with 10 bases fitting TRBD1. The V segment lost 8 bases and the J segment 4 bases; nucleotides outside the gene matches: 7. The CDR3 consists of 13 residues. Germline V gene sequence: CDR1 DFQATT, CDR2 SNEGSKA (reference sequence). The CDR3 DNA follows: TGCAGTCCCGGGACAGGGGTAGGAGAGACCCAGTACTTC. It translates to CSPGTGVGETQYF.

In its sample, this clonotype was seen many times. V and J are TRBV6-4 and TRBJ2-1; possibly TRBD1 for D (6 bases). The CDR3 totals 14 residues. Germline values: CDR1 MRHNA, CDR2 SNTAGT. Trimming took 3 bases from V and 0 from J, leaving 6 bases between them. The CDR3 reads CASSEDSSYNEQFF. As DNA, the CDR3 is TGTGCCAGCAGTGAGGACAGCTCCTACAATGAGCAGTTCTTC.

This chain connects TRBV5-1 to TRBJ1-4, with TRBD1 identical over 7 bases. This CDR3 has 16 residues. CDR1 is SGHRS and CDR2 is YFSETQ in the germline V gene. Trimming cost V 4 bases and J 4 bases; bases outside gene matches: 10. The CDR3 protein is CASSPGTVSRNEKLFF. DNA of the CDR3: TGCGCCAGCAGCCCAGGGACAGTTTCCCGTAATGAAAAACTGTTTTTT. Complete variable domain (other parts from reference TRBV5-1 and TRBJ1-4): KAGVTQTPRYLIKTRGQQVTLSCSPISGHRSVSWYQQTPGQGLQFLFEYFSETQRNKGNFPGRFSGRQFSNSRSEMNVSTLELGDSALYLCASSPGTVSRNEKLFFGSGTQLSVL.